This TCR beta chain was retrieved from a study of OX40 agonist ivuxolimab in advanced cancers. Trimming took 8 bases from V and 1 from J, leaving 11 bases between them. CDR1 MNHEY and CDR2 SVGAGI come from the germline V gene. The length of the CDR3 is 13 residues. Study outcomes and limitations: More expanded clones were seen, on average, in CD8+ T cells than in CD4+. No antigen was identified for the clonally expanded peripheral T cells. Normalized expansion of T-cell clones was also low for some nonresponders.

Profiled with immunoSEQ multiplex PCR; TCRdb holds only in-frame clones, not every one. The table has about 44,000 clones, 88% seen once. A note on this clone: Its antigen is currently unknown.

This TCR derives from an adult with an advanced solid tumor such as melanoma, head and neck, liver or kidney cancer. The chain carries TRBV6-5 and TRBJ1-2; D gene ambiguous. The sequencing here drew on CD4+ or CD8+ T cells sorted from blood, taken in a trial of the OX40 agonist ivuxolimab. CDR3 DNA: TGTGCCAGCGGCGACGGTCTTAACTATGGCTACACCTTC. Residues: CASGDGLNYGYTF.